This T cell receptor beta chain was documented in a study of T cell responses to AZD1222 COVID-19 vaccine. Study at large: Pooled in the analysis were second doses at about 4 or about 12 weeks.

V lost 4 bases, J lost 4 bases, and 8 bases lay in between. Germline loops: CDR1 SQVTM, CDR2 ANQGSEA. This CDR3 region has 12 residues. Libraries were prepared by immunoSEQ multiplex PCR; TCRdb keeps only in-frame clonotypes and omits some of them. The sample contains roughly 120,000 clones, around 84% of which appear only once. Study-wide points: Elevations in Spike-specific TCR breadth and depth followed administration of two AZD1222 doses. The study identified only a handful of AZD1222 recipients as seropositive at baseline. Most donors were white British, females outnumbered males, and clonal diversity was possibly underestimated.

Regarding this clone: Its antigen is unknown.

This TCR was sampled from an adult in good health. The starting material was peripheral blood, obtained on day 0 of AZD1222 vaccination. The gene calls are TRBV29-1 and TRBJ1-5; D ambiguous. In DNA, the CDR3 is TGCAGCGTTGCACTACAGAATCAGCCCCAGCATTTT. Its translation is CSVALQNQPQHF.